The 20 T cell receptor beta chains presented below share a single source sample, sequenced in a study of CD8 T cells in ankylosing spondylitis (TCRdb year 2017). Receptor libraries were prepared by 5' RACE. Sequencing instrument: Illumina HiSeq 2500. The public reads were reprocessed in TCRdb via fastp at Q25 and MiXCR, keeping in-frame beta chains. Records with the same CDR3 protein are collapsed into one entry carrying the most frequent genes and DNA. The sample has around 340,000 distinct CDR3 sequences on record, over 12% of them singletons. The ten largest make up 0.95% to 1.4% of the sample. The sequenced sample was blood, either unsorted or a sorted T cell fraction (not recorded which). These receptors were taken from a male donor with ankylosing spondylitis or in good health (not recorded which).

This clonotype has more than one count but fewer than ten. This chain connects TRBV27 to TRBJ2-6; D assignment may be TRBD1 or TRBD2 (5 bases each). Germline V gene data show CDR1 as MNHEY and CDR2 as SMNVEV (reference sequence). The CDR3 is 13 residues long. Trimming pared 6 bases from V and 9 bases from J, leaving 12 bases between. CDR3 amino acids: CASRLWDGNVLTF. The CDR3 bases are TGTGCCAGCAGACTTTGGGACGGCAACGTCCTGACTTTC. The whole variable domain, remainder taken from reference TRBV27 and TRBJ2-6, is EAQVTQNPRYLITVTGKKLTVTCSQNMNHEYMSWYRQDPGLGLRQIYYSMNVEVTDKGDVPEGYKVSRKEKRNFPLILESPSPNQTSLYFCASRLWDGNVLTFGAGSRLTVL.

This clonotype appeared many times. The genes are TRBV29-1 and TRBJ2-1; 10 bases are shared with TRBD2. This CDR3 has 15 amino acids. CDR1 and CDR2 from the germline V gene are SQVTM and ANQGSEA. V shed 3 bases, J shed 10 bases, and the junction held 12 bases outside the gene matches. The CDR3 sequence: CSVDKREGLQREQFF. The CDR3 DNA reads TGCAGCGTTGATAAGCGGGAGGGCCTTCAAAGGGAGCAGTTCTTC.

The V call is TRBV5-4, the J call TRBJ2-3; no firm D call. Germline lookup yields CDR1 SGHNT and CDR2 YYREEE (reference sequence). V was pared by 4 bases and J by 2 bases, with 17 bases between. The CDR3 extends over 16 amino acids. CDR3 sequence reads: CASSPGVSTSTDTQYF. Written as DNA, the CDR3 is TGTGCCAGCAGCCCCGGTGTATCGACTTCCACAGATACGCAGTATTTT. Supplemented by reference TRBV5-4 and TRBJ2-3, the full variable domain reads ETGVTQSPTHLIKTRGQQVTLRCSSQSGHNTVSWYQQALGQGPQFIFQYYREEENGRGNFPPRFSGLQFPNYSSELNVNALELDDSALYLCASSPGVSTSTDTQYFGPGTRLTVL.

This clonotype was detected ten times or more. Written as DNA, the CDR3 is TGTGCCAGCAACTCAGGGGCCGCCGGGGAGCTGTTTTTT. Protein product: CASNSGAAGELFF. J is TRBJ2-2 and V is TRBV14, with D possibly TRBD1 on 6 matching bases. Trimming took off 7 bases at V and 6 bases at J, with 12 bases between the two ends. The CDR3 contains 13 residues. Germline V gives CDR1 SGHDN, CDR2 FVKESK.

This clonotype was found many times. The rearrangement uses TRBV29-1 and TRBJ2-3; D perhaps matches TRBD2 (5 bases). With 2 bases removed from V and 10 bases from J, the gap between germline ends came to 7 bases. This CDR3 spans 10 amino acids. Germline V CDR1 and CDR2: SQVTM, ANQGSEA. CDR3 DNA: TGCAGCGTTGAAACGCGGGCGCAGTATTTT. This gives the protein CSVETRAQYF.

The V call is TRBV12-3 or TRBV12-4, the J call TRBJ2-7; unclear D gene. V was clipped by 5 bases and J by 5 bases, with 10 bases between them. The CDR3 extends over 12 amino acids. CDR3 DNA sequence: TGTGCCAGCAGTACACCCCTACACGAGCAGTACTTC. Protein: CASSTPLHEQYF.

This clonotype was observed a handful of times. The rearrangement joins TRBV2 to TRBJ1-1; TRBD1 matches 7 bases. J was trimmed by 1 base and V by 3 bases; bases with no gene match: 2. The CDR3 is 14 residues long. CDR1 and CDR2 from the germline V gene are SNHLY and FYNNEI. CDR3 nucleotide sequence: TGTGCCAGCAGTGACCGGACAGGGAACACTGAAGCTTTCTTT. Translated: CASSDRTGNTEAFF.

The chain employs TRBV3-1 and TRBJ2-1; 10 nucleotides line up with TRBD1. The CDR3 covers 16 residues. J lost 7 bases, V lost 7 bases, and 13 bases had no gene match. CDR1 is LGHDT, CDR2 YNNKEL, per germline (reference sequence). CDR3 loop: CASNTPGQGIGNEQFF. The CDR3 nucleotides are TGTGCCAGCAACACCCCGGGACAGGGGATAGGGAATGAGCAGTTCTTC.

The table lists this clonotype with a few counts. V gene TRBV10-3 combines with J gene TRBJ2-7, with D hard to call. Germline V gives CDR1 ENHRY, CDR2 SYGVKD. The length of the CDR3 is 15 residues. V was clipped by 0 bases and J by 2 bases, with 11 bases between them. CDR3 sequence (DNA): TGTGCCATCAGTGAGTCGGAGACAAGGACCTACGAGCAGTACTTC. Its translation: CAISESETRTYEQYF.

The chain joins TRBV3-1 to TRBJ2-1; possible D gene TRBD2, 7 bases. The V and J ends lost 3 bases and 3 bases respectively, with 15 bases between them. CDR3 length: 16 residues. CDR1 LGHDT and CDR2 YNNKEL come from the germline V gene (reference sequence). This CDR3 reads CASSQGGGAVYNEQFF. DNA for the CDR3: TGTGCCAGCAGCCAGGGAGGGGGAGCGGTCTACAATGAGCAGTTCTTC.

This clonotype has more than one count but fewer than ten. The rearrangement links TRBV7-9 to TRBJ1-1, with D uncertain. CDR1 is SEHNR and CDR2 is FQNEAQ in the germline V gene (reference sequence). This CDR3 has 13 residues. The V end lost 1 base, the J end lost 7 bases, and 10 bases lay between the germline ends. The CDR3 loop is CASSLEAAFEAFF. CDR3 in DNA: TGTGCCAGCAGCTTAGAGGCAGCCTTTGAAGCTTTCTTT.

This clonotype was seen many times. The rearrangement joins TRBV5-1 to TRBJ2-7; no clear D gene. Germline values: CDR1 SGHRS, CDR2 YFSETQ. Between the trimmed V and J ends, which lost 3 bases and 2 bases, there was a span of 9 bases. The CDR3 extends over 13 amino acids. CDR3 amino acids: CASSSTVAYEQYF. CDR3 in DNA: TGCGCCAGCAGCTCGACGGTGGCCTACGAGCAGTACTTC.

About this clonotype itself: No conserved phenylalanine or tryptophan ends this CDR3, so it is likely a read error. The CDR3 nucleotides read TGTGCCAGCAGCCAACGGGACAGGGCAGTTGGGGAGACCCAGTACTAC. Its translation: CASSQRDRAVGETQYY. The chain joins TRBV3-1 to TRBJ2-5; the match to TRBD1 covers 9 bases. The V segment lost 2 bases and the J segment 5 bases; nucleotides outside the gene matches: 9. The CDR3 totals 16 residues. Germline assignment: CDR1 LGHDT and CDR2 YNNKEL (reference sequence).

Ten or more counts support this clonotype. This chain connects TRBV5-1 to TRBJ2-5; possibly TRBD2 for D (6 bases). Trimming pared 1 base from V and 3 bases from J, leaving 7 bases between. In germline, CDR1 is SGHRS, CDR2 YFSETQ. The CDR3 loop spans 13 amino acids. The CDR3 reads CASSLPGEETQYF. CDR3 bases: TGCGCCAGCAGCTTGCCGGGGGAAGAGACCCAGTACTTC.

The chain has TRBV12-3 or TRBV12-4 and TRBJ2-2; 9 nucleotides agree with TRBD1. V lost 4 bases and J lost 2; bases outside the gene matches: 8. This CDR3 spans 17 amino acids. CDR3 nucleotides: TGTGCCAGCAGTTGGGAGGGGACAGGGACCAACACCGGGGAGCTGTTTTTT. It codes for CASSWEGTGTNTGELFF.

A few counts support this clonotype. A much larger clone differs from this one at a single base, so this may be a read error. CDR3 bases: TGTGCCAGCAGCTTAAGACAGGACACTGAAGCTTTCTTT. Its protein is CASSLRQDTEAFF. The rearrangement uses TRBV7-9 and TRBJ1-1, with a possible D match to TRBD1 (6 bases). Germline CDR1 and CDR2: SEHNR and FQNEAQ (reference sequence). V lost 2 bases, J lost 3 bases, and 7 bases lay in between. This CDR3 is 13 amino acids long.

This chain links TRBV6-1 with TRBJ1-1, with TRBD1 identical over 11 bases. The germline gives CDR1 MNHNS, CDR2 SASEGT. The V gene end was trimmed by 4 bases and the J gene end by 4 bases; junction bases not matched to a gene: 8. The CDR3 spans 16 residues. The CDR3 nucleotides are TGTGCCAGCAGTGGGAGGACAGGGGGCGTTGGCACTGAAGCTTTCTTT. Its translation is CASSGRTGGVGTEAFF.

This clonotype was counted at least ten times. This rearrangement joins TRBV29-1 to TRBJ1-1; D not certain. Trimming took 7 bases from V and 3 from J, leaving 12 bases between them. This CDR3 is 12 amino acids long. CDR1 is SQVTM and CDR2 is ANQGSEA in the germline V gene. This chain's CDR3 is CSGSPRDTEAFF. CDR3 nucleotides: TGCAGCGGGTCCCCGAGGGACACTGAAGCTTTCTTT.

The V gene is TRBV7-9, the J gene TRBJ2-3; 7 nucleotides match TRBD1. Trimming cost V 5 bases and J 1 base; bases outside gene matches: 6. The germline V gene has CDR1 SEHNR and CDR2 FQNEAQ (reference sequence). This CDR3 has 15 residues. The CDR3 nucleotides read TGTGCCAGCAGCATGGACAGGTGGGGCACAGATACGCAGTATTTT. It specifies CASSMDRWGTDTQYF.

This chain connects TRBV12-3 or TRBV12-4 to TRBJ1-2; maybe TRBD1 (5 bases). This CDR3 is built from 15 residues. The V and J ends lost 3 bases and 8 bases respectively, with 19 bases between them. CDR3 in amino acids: CASSFRDAQTGGYTF. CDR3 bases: TGTGCCAGCAGTTTCCGGGACGCCCAGACTGGGGGCTACACCTTC.